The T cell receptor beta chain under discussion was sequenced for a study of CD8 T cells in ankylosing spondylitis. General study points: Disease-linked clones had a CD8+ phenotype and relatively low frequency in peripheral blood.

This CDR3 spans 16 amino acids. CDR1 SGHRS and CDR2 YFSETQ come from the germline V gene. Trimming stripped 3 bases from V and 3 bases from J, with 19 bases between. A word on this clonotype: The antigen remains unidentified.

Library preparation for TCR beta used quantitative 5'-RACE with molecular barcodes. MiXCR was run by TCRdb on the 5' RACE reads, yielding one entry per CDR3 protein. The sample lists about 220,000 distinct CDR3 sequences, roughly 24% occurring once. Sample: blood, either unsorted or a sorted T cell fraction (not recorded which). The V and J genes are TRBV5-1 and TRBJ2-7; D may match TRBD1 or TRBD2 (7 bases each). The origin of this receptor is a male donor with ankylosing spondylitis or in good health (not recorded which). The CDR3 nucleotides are TGCGCCAGCAGCTCAAACCCAGGGGGAGGGAGCTACGAGCAGTACTTC. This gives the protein CASSSNPGGGSYEQYF.